This T cell receptor (beta chain) was recovered during a study of molecular identifiers for immune sequencing clone quantification. The length of the CDR3 is 14 residues. Germline V gives CDR1 MGHRA, CDR2 YSYEKL. The ends were cut back, 4 bases at V and 0 bases at J, with 9 bases in the middle. This clonotype turned up a few times. The antigen is unknown. Findings and limits, study-wide: Clones that had above 20 RNA copies took up over 98% of effector molecules but under 1% in naive cells.

TCRdb re-analysed the PCR reads in MiXCR, keeping a single row per CDR3 protein. The data show about half a million distinct CDR3 sequences, with over 20% seen just once and about 0.84% held by the top ten. What was sequenced was naive CD8+ T cells from blood, with Jurkat cell RNA spiked in. Subset meaning: FACS-sorted CD8+CD4-CCR7+CD45RA+ naive T cells. The source of this sequence is a human donor in good health. Some libraries in this study had Jurkat cell RNA spiked in. V gene TRBV4-1 combines with J gene TRBJ1-1; tentative D call: TRBD1 (5 bases). CDR3 in DNA: TGCGCCAGCAGCCCCAGGGATATGAACACTGAAGCTTTCTTT. This gives the protein CASSPRDMNTEAFF.